One and the same sample provided the 16 T cell receptor beta chains below, sequenced in a study of blood T cells in healthy people across ages. PCR was performed a second time for 7 to 11 cycles using a sample-barcoded 5' primer and a J-beta primer mix. TCRdb ran MiXCR on the 5' RACE reads and lists one entry per CDR3 protein. This table has under 2 million distinct CDR3 sequences, almost 35% appearing once. The sequenced sample consisted of blood. The receptors stem from a woman aged 25-40 years in good health.

This clonotype has a handful of counts. This sequence joins TRBV6-1 and TRBJ1-2, with D hard to call. V gave up 4 bases and J gave up 8 bases, with 11 bases separating them. The V gene's germline CDR1 is MNHNS and CDR2 SASEGT. This CDR3 region has 12 residues. The CDR3 spells CASSVNSQGYTF. CDR3 coding DNA: TGTGCCAGCAGTGTTAATAGTCAGGGCTACACCTTC.

This clonotype was recorded at least ten times. The V and J genes are TRBV7-2 and TRBJ2-1, with 9 nucleotides matching TRBD2. The CDR3 runs 15 residues. The germline CDR1 and CDR2 sequences are SGHTA and FQGNSA. V dropped 1 base and J dropped 6; count of bases not matched to a gene: 4. DNA for the CDR3: TGTGCCAGCAGCTTAGGCGGGGGGGCCGCCAATGAGCAGTTCTTC. Its protein product is CASSLGGGAANEQFF.

This clonotype appeared a few times. The V call is TRBV9, the J call TRBJ2-1; D tentatively fits TRBD1 or TRBD2 (5 bases each). Germline V lookup: CDR1 SGDLS, CDR2 YYNGEE. The CDR3 sequence is 15 residues long. The V gene lost 0 bases and the J gene lost 2 bases, with 9 bases spanning the gap. The CDR3 loop reads CASSVAGSPYNEQFF. Here the CDR3 DNA reads TGTGCCAGCAGCGTAGCAGGGAGCCCCTACAATGAGCAGTTCTTC. Supplemented by reference TRBV9 and TRBJ2-1, the full variable domain reads DSGVTQTPKHLITATGQRVTLRCSPRSGDLSVYWYQQSLDQGLQFLIQYYNGEERAKGNILERFSAQQFPDLHSELNLSSLELGDSALYFCASSVAGSPYNEQFFGPGTRLTVL.

The chain links TRBV13 to TRBJ1-2; TRBD1 is a possible D gene (6 bases). V gave up 5 bases and J gave up 4 bases, with 14 bases separating them. Germline assignment: CDR1 PRHDT and CDR2 FYEKMQ (reference sequence). This CDR3 has 14 residues. The CDR3 nucleotides are TGTGCCAGCAGCCCCCGGGGGGCGCTCTATGGCTACACCTTC. It encodes CASSPRGALYGYTF.

The chain employs TRBV6-5 and TRBJ2-3; D remains ambiguous. Per the germline V gene, CDR1 is MNHEY and CDR2 is SVGAGI. V was cut by 3 bases and J by 2 bases, with 6 bases left in between. The CDR3 extends over 13 amino acids. This CDR3 is CASSYGVTDTQYF. In DNA, the CDR3 is TGTGCCAGCAGTTATGGGGTCACAGATACGCAGTATTTT.

This clonotype turned up a few times. The J gene is TRBJ2-5, the V gene TRBV3-1; 12 positions agree with TRBD2. The CDR3 contains 16 residues. V gave up 0 bases and J gave up 6 bases; unmatched junction bases: 5. CDR1 and CDR2 (germline): LGHDT, YNNKEL (reference sequence). In nucleotides, the CDR3 is TGTGCCAGCAGCCAAGATCTAGCGGGGGGGCCTCAGACCCAGTACTTC. This sequence encodes CASSQDLAGGPQTQYF.

The CDR3 DNA reads TGCAGTGCTTCTGGAGGGCTAGGGTCCTACAATGAGCAGTTCTTC. This sequence encodes CSASGGLGSYNEQFF. V is TRBV20-1 and J is TRBJ2-1; tentative D call: TRBD2 (6 bases). Germline V gives CDR1 DFQATT, CDR2 SNEGSKA (reference sequence). The length of the CDR3 is 15 residues. The germline V and J ends were trimmed by 5 bases and 1 base, with 15 bases remaining between them.

The chain joins TRBV6-1 to TRBJ2-1, with TRBD1 matching 7 bases. The trim removed 8 bases at V and 9 bases at J, leaving 10 bases unmatched. Germline loops: CDR1 MNHNS, CDR2 SASEGT. This CDR3 has 13 amino acids. For the CDR3, the DNA is TGTGCCAGCGCATTGGACAGGTGGGGTGAGCAGTTCTTC. Its protein product is CASALDRWGEQFF.

This clonotype appeared a few times. A read error may be the cause here, since a much bigger clone is one base away. The chain combines TRBV15 with TRBJ2-1; 12 positions agree with TRBD1. The CDR3 is made up of 17 amino acids. The germline CDR1 and CDR2 sequences are LNHNV and YYDKDF (reference sequence). CDR3 coding DNA: TGTGCCACCAGCAGAGACTACCGGGACAGGGGGCTGGTTGAGCGGTTCTTC. Translation gives CATSRDYRDRGLVERFF.

This clonotype was observed a few times. V and J are TRBV28 and TRBJ2-3; TRBD1 is a possible D gene (5 bases). Between the trimmed V and J ends, which lost 7 bases and 2 bases, there was a span of 16 bases. The CDR3 covers 15 residues. The germline CDR1 and CDR2 sequences are MDHEN and SYDVKM. CDR3 DNA: TGTGCCAGCACCCAGGGCACGAGACCCACAGATACGCAGTATTTT. As protein: CASTQGTRPTDTQYF.

The chain combines TRBV30 with TRBJ2-6; 7 bases are a match to TRBD2. Trimming cost V 3 bases and J 0 bases; bases outside gene matches: 8. The CDR3 is 17 residues long. The V gene's germline CDR1 is GTSNPN and CDR2 SVGIG (reference sequence). The CDR3 here is CAWRSRGRSSGANVLTF. The CDR3 region has the DNA TGTGCCTGGAGATCGCGCGGGAGAAGCTCTGGGGCCAACGTCCTGACTTTC.

This clonotype was detected a few times. The chain recombines TRBV9 with TRBJ2-7; 10 bases are shared with TRBD1. The germline gives CDR1 SGDLS, CDR2 YYNGEE. V lost 4 bases to trimming and J lost 6 bases; unmatched junction nucleotides: 13. CDR3 length equals 16 residues. CDR3 sequence: CASSLHPGQGLTEQYF. The CDR3 nucleotides read TGTGCCAGCAGCCTGCACCCGGGACAGGGGTTGACCGAGCAGTACTTC.

This clonotype was recorded many times. The chain uses TRBV9 and TRBJ2-1; D call uncertain. Per the germline V gene, CDR1 is SGDLS and CDR2 is YYNGEE. The CDR3 contains 14 residues. The germline V and J ends were trimmed by 0 bases and 4 bases, with 8 bases remaining between them. CDR3 loop: CASSVGTRYNEQFF. CDR3 DNA sequence: TGTGCCAGCAGCGTAGGGACCAGATACAATGAGCAGTTCTTC. The full variable domain, with the rest looked up from reference TRBV9 and TRBJ2-1, is DSGVTQTPKHLITATGQRVTLRCSPRSGDLSVYWYQQSLDQGLQFLIQYYNGEERAKGNILERFSAQQFPDLHSELNLSSLELGDSALYFCASSVGTRYNEQFFGPGTRLTVL.

For this clonotype: This may stem from a read error, because a much larger clone lies one nucleotide away. The chain employs TRBV3-1 and TRBJ2-1; 9 nucleotides agree with TRBD2. The CDR3 sequence is 16 residues long. Germline lookup yields CDR1 LGHDT and CDR2 YNNKEL (reference sequence). CDR3 protein: CAGSQGTSLGTGEQFF. CDR3 nucleotides: TGTGCCGGCAGCCAAGGGACTAGCTTGGGGACTGGAGAGCAGTTCTTC.

With regard to this clonotype: A much bigger clone sits one base away, suggesting this may be a read error. This sequence joins TRBV27 and TRBJ2-1, with TRBD1 as a possible D gene (6 bases). Germline assignment: CDR1 MNHEY and CDR2 SMNVEV (reference sequence). The CDR3 spans 18 residues. The CDR3 region is CASSSSHPRGSSYNGQFF. For the CDR3, the DNA is TGTGCCAGCAGTAGCTCCCATCCCAGGGGAAGCTCCTACAATGGGCAGTTCTTC.

The table lists this clonotype with a few counts. This chain connects TRBV10-3 to TRBJ2-7; D unclear. The CDR3 contains 12 residues. Germline values: CDR1 ENHRY, CDR2 SYGVKD. Trimming shortened V by 10 bases and J by 2 bases, and 12 bases separated the two germline ends. This chain's CDR3 is CATAFEAYEQYF. The CDR3 coding sequence is TGTGCCACAGCTTTTGAGGCCTACGAGCAGTACTTC.